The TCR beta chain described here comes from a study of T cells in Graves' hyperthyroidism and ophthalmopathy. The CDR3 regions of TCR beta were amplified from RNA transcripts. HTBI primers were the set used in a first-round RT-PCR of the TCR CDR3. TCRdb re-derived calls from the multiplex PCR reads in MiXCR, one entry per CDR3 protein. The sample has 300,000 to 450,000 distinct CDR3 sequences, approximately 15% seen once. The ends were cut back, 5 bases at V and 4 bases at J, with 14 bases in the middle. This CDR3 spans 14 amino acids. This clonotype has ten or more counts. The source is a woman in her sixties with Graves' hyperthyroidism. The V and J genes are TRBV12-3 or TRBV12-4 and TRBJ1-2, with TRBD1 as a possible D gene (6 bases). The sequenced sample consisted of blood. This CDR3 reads CASSPLQGGYGYTF. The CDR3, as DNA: TGTGCCAGCAGTCCCTTACAGGGCGGCTATGGCTACACCTTC.